These 18 T cell receptor beta chains were sequenced from one sample in a study of control samples from healthy donors and cancer patients. Produced via immunoSEQ multiplex PCR; TCRdb's table is partial and in-frame only. The data hold about 120,000 clones, with roughly nine tenths observed a single time. Material: PBMCs. These TCRs come from a woman aged 50 to 60 with colorectal cancer.

The V gene is TRBV7-8, the J gene TRBJ1-1; no clear D gene. V lost 5 bases to trimming and J lost 4 bases, with 8 bases between them. CDR1 and CDR2 from the germline V gene are SGHVS and FQNEAQ. The CDR3 runs to 12 residues. This CDR3 reads CASSPQFTEAFF. DNA for the CDR3: TGTGCCAGCAGCCCCCAGTTCACTGAAGCTTTCTTT.

This chain uses TRBV18 with TRBJ2-4; no reliable D call. Trimming removed 6 bases at V and 8 bases at J, with 14 bases between. CDR3 length: 13 residues. Per the germline V gene, CDR1 is KGHSH and CDR2 is LQKENI. The CDR3 bases are TGTGCCAGCTCCGTGGGCACGGTGGACATTCAGTACTTC. Amino acids: CASSVGTVDIQYF. The whole variable domain, filled in from reference TRBV18 and TRBJ2-4, reads NAGVMQNPRHLVRRRGQEARLRCSPMKGHSHVYWYRQLPEEGLKFMVYLQKENIIDESGMPKERFSAEFPKEGPSILRIQQVVRGDSAAYFCASSVGTVDIQYFGAGTRLSVL.

The chain carries TRBV9 and TRBJ2-5; TRBD2 agrees at 10 bases. CDR1 and CDR2 (germline): SGDLS, YYNGEE. The CDR3 is made up of 15 amino acids. V shed 4 bases, J shed 3 bases, and the junction held 6 bases outside the gene matches. The DNA for the CDR3 is TGTGCCAGCAGCATCGGGACTAGCGAAAAAGAGACCCAGTACTTC. Its translation is CASSIGTSEKETQYF. Using reference TRBV9 and TRBJ2-5 for the parts outside the CDR3, the full variable domain is DSGVTQTPKHLITATGQRVTLRCSPRSGDLSVYWYQQSLDQGLQFLIQYYNGEERAKGNILERFSAQQFPDLHSELNLSSLELGDSALYFCASSIGTSEKETQYFGPGTRLLVL.

The chain recombines TRBV5-1 with TRBJ1-1; possible D gene TRBD1, 5 bases. The germline V and J ends were trimmed by 4 bases and 0 bases, with 10 bases remaining between them. This CDR3 region has 14 residues. The V gene's germline CDR1 is SGHRS and CDR2 YFSETQ. In nucleotides, the CDR3 is TGCGCCAGCAGCCTCGGAGGGGTGAACACTGAAGCTTTCTTT. Its protein product is CASSLGGVNTEAFF.

The chain recombines TRBV15 with TRBJ1-3; D is perhaps TRBD1 (6 bases). Germline-derived CDR1 and CDR2 are LNHNV and YYDKDF (reference sequence). The V and J ends lost 6 bases and 4 bases respectively, with 13 bases between them. This CDR3 contains 14 residues. The CDR3 DNA sequence: TGTGCCACCAGAGCAACAGGGCTAGGAAACACCATATATTTT. This encodes CATRATGLGNTIYF.

The chain uses TRBV6-1 and TRBJ1-4; D is ambiguous. This CDR3 is 15 amino acids long. V was shortened by 2 bases and J by 4 bases, with 11 bases between the two germline ends. The V gene's germline CDR1 is MNHNS and CDR2 SASEGT. The CDR3 DNA reads TGTGCCAGCAGTGAACTCACGGTTATTAATGAAAAACTGTTTTTT. It codes for CASSELTVINEKLFF.

The CDR3 sequence is CASSDPRGSNTIYF. The CDR3 nucleotides read TGTGCCAGCAGTGACCCCAGGGGCTCAAACACCATATATTTT. V gene TRBV6-1 combines with J gene TRBJ1-3; perhaps TRBD1 as D (6 bases). Between the trimmed V and J ends, which lost 3 bases and 6 bases, there was a span of 12 bases. CDR1 and CDR2 from the germline V gene are MNHNS and SASEGT. The CDR3 runs 14 residues.

V and J are TRBV5-4 and TRBJ2-7; the match to TRBD2 covers 14 bases. CDR3 size: 15 residues. The germline CDR1 and CDR2 sequences are SGHNT and YYREEE (reference sequence). J was trimmed by 3 bases and V by 4 bases; bases with no gene match: 3. The CDR3 region has the DNA TGTGCCAGCAGCGTGGGACTAGCGGGAGTCTACGAGCAGTACTTC. Translated, it gives CASSVGLAGVYEQYF.

This clone has just one count. The V call is TRBV30, the J call TRBJ1-2; no firm D call. The V end was cut by 1 base, the J end by 7 bases, with 7 bases between. Germline V gives CDR1 GTSNPN, CDR2 SVGIG (reference sequence). The CDR3 covers 11 residues. The CDR3 DNA sequence: TGTGCCTGGAGTGCCCGGGGTGGCTACACCTTC. Translating it yields CAWSARGGYTF. Together with reference TRBV30 and TRBJ1-2, the CDR3 gives the full variable domain: SQTIHQWPATLVQPVGSPLSLECTVEGTSNPNLYWYRQAAGRGLQLLFYSVGIGQISSEVPQNLSASRPQDRQFILSSKKLLLSDSGFYLCAWSARGGYTFGSGTRLTVV.

The rearrangement uses TRBV18 and TRBJ1-2; perhaps TRBD1 as D (5 bases). CDR1 and CDR2 (germline): KGHSH, LQKENI. With 3 bases removed from V and 3 bases from J, the gap between germline ends came to 11 bases. The CDR3 consists of 14 residues. CDR3: CASSPDGTDYGYTF. CDR3 nucleotides: TGTGCCAGCTCACCGGACGGGACTGACTATGGCTACACCTTC.

CDR3 sequence (DNA): TGTGCCAGCAGCCTCGGGAGGGGGGACACTGAAGCTTTCTTT. It specifies CASSLGRGDTEAFF. The genes are TRBV3-1 (or the pseudogene TRBV3-2) and TRBJ1-1; perhaps TRBD1 as D (6 bases). V lost 4 bases to trimming and J lost 3 bases, with 12 bases between them. Per germline, CDR1 LGHDT and CDR2 YNNKEL (reference sequence). The CDR3 consists of 14 residues.

V usage is TRBV10-3 and J usage is TRBJ2-4, with D perhaps given as TRBD1 or TRBD2 (6 bases each). The CDR3 consists of 17 residues. The germline V and J ends were trimmed by 0 bases and 2 bases, with 14 bases remaining between them. The germline gives CDR1 ENHRY, CDR2 SYGVKD. The CDR3 nucleotides are TGTGCCATCAGTGAGTCGATGGGGGGCGCAACCAAAAACATTCAGTACTTC. This codes for CAISESMGGATKNIQYF.

V and J are TRBV6-6 and TRBJ2-3; the D is unclear. In germline, CDR1 is MNHNY, CDR2 SVGAGI (reference sequence). The CDR3 loop spans 15 amino acids. Trimming cost V 7 bases and J 5 bases, with 19 bases left between them. The CDR3 nucleotides read TGTGCCAGCACCCCTGATGCCTCATTGGGAGATACGCAGTATTTT. Translated, it gives CASTPDASLGDTQYF.

This chain joins TRBV6-1 and TRBJ1-2; D is unresolved. The CDR3 runs to 13 residues. From germline, CDR1 is MNHNS and CDR2 SASEGT. V lost 2 bases, J lost 7 bases, and 11 bases lay in between. The CDR3 DNA reads TGTGCCAGCAGTGAAAGTAATGGTCGTGGCTACACCTTC. Encoded protein: CASSESNGRGYTF.

V is TRBV19 and J is TRBJ2-7; TRBD1 might be the D (5 bases). This CDR3 region has 15 residues. V lost 3 bases to trimming and J lost 2 bases, with 14 bases between them. From germline, CDR1 is LNHDA and CDR2 SQIVND (reference sequence). CDR3 protein: CASSMGQNSAYEQYF. The DNA of the CDR3 is TGTGCCAGTAGTATGGGGCAGAACTCTGCCTACGAGCAGTACTTC.

This clone was picked up one time. The chain is built from TRBV11-1 and TRBJ2-7; D uncertain. The V end lost 4 bases, the J end lost 3 bases, and 16 bases lay between the germline ends. CDR3 length: 15 amino acids. CDR1 and CDR2 from the germline V gene are SGHAT and FQDESV (reference sequence). The CDR3 protein is CASSSPRTPSYEQYF. The CDR3 region has the DNA TGTGCCAGCAGCTCCCCCCGGACCCCGAGCTACGAGCAGTACTTC.

J is TRBJ2-7 and V is TRBV5-6, with TRBD1 matching 11 bases. Per the germline V gene, CDR1 is SGHDT and CDR2 is YYEEEE. The CDR3 has 15 residues. Trimming took 4 bases from V and 2 from J; bases not matched to a gene: 5. CDR3 sequence reads: CASSGAGQGAYEQYF. The CDR3 DNA reads as TGTGCCAGCAGCGGAGCGGGACAGGGGGCCTACGAGCAGTACTTC. The complete variable domain, with remaining parts taken from reference TRBV5-6 and TRBJ2-7, reads DAGVTQSPTHLIKTRGQQVTLRCSPKSGHDTVSWYQQALGQGPQFIFQYYEEEERQRGNFPDRFSGHQFPNYSSELNVNALLLGDSALYLCASSGAGQGAYEQYFGPGTRLTVT.

V usage is TRBV30 and J usage is TRBJ2-1, with TRBD1 matching 11 bases. Germline CDR1 is GTSNPN and CDR2 is SVGIG (reference sequence). There are 16 residues in the CDR3. V gave up 5 bases and J gave up 6 bases; unmatched junction bases: 12. CDR3 sequence (DNA): TGTGCCTGGGCTCAGAGGACAGGGGGCCTGGGCAATGAGCAGTTCTTC. Amino acid sequence: CAWAQRTGGLGNEQFF.